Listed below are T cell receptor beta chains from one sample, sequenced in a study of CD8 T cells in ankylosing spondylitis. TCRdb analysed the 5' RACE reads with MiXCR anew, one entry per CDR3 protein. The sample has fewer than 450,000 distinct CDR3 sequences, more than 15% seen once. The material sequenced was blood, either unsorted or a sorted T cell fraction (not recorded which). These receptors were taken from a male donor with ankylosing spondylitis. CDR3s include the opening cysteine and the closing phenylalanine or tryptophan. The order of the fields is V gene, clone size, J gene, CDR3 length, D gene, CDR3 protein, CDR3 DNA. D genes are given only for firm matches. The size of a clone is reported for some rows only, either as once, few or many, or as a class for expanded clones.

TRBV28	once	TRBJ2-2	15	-	CASQSPRGAAGELFF	TGTGCCAGCCAGAGCCCCAGGGGCGCGGCCGGGGAGCTGTTTTTT
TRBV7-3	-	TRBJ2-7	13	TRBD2	CASSLTSGSSLYF	TGTGCCAGCAGCTTGACTAGCGGGAGTTCATTGTACTTC
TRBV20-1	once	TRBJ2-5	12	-	CSALPGEETQYF	TGCAGTGCTCTTCCAGGGGAAGAGACCCAGTACTTC
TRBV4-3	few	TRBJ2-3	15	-	CASSRLVGNADTQYF	TGCGCCAGCAGCCGACTAGTTGGGAATGCAGATACGCAGTATTTT
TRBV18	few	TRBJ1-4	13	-	CASSLGQNEKLFF	TGTGCCAGCTCACTCGGACAGAATGAAAAACTGTTTTTT
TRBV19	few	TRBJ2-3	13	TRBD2	CASGKRDAGTQYF	TGTGCCAGCGGCAAGCGGGATGCGGGTACGCAGTATTTT
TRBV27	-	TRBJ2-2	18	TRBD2	CASSLFGITGGNTGELFF	TGTGCCAGCAGTTTATTTGGAATCACGGGAGGGAACACCGGGGAGCTGTTTTTT
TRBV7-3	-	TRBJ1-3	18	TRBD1	CASSLLTGGRSSGNTIYF	TGTGCCAGCAGCTTACTAACAGGGGGTCGATCCTCTGGAAACACCATATATTTT
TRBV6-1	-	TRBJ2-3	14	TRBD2	CASTSGGFKDTQYF	TGTGCCAGCACATCGGGAGGGTTCAAAGATACGCAGTATTTT
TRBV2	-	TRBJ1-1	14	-	CASSEGRGGTEAFF	TGTGCCAGCAGTGAGGGCAGGGGAGGAACTGAAGCTTTCTTT
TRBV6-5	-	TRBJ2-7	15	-	CASSYSTPSAPPQYF	TGTGCCAGCAGTTACTCAACCCCTAGCGCACCGCCGCAGTACTTC
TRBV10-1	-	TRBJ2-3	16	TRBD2	CASSESGRGYTDTEYF	TGCGCCAGCAGTGAGTCTGGGCGGGGGTACACAGATACGGAGTATTTT
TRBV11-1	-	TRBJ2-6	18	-	CASSYVPDMTSGANVLTF	TGTGCCAGCAGCTACGTACCCGACATGACCTCTGGGGCCAACGTCCTGACTTTC
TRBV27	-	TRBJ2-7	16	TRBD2	CASSLRGGGHNPYQYF	TGTGCCAGCAGTTTACGGGGGGGTGGACACAATCCGTATCAGTACTTC